The rows below give T cell receptor beta chains drawn from one sample of a study of blood T cell repertoires in COVID-19. The method was immunoSEQ multiplex PCR; TCRdb's version includes in-frame clones alone and lacks a portion of them. The sample has about 250,000 clones; about 90% are singletons. The sample was peripheral blood. These receptor sequences come from a man aged 18 to 35 with active or convalescent COVID-19. Each CDR3 is given with its conserved first and last residue. D genes are given only for firm matches. Expanded clones get a size class; other rows say once, few or many, or leave the size out.

>TRBV7-2|TRBJ2-7|-|TRBD2
TGTGCCAGCAGCGGGACTATCTCCTACGAGCAGTACTTC
CASSGTISYEQYF
>TRBV11-2|TRBJ1-1|-|TRBD1
TGTGCCAGCAGCTTTCGTCGACTCCAGGGGGACACTGAAGCTTTCTTT
CASSFRRLQGDTEAFF
>TRBV6-2/TRBV6-3|TRBJ2-3|-|TRBD2
TGTGCCAGCAGTTACCCTGGAGGGCGGGAGAAGGGCACAGATACGCAGTATTTT
CASSYPGGREKGTDTQYF
>TRBV2|TRBJ2-2|-|-
TGTGCCAGCAGCCCTGAAGGAGCGGCGAACACCGGGGAGCTGTTTTTT
CASSPEGAANTGELFF
>TRBV4-3|TRBJ1-3|-|-
TGCGCCAGCAGCCAAGATCCAGGAAACACCATATATTTT
CASSQDPGNTIYF
>TRBV5-4|TRBJ1-1|-|TRBD1
TGTGCCAGCAGCAGTCAGGGGGCGACGGAAGCTTTCTTT
CASSSQGATEAFF
>TRBV29-1|TRBJ2-7|-|-
TGCAGCGTTGTCTCTGCAACTGGCTACGAGCAGTACTTC
CSVVSATGYEQYF
>TRBV5-1|TRBJ1-1|-|-
TGCGCCAGCCGCCTACAGGGTGGAACTGAAGCTTTCTTT
CASRLQGGTEAFF
>TRBV5-6|TRBJ2-7|-|TRBD2
TGTGCCAGCAGCTTGCCGAGCGGGGGGCCCTACGAGCAGTACTTC
CASSLPSGGPYEQYF
>TRBV6-5|TRBJ2-5|-|TRBD2
TGTGCCAGCGGGACTAGCGGGGGGGCTAGTGAGACCCAGTACTTC
CASGTSGGASETQYF
>TRBV6-5|TRBJ2-7|-|-
TGTGCCAGCAGTACCGGGACTGGCACCTACGAGCAGTACTTC
CASSTGTGTYEQYF
>TRBV6-2/TRBV6-3|TRBJ2-1|once|-
TGTGCCAGCAGCTCCAGAAGGCTAGCAGGCGACAATGAGCAGTTCTTC
CASSSRRLAGDNEQFF
>TRBV10-3|TRBJ1-3|-|-
TGTGCCATCAGTGAAGTGAGCTCTGGAAACACCATATATTTT
CAISEVSSGNTIYF
>TRBV29-1|TRBJ2-1|-|TRBD2
TGCAGCGTTGAAAGATCGGGAGGGTTAAGGAATGAGCAGTTCTTC
CSVERSGGLRNEQFF
>TRBV5-4|TRBJ1-2|once|-
TGTGCCAGCACCATCCAAGGGGAAGGCTATGGCTACACCTTC
CASTIQGEGYGYTF
>TRBV4-3|TRBJ1-1|-|TRBD1
TGCGCCAGCAGCCACCGACAGGGAATCGGCACTGAAGCTTTCTTT
CASSHRQGIGTEAFF
>TRBV6-2/TRBV6-3|TRBJ2-7|once|-
TGTGCCAGCAGTTACTCTAGGGGAACCCTCTCCTACGAGCAGTACTTC
CASSYSRGTLSYEQYF
>TRBV4-3|TRBJ2-3|-|-
TGCGCCAGCAGCCAAGATGCCGGGGCAGATACGCAGTATTTT
CASSQDAGADTQYF
>TRBV19|TRBJ1-2|-|-
TGTGCCAGTAGCAAAGAAAGTACAGGTGGCTACACCTTC
CASSKESTGGYTF
>TRBV28|TRBJ1-6|-|-
TGTGCCAGCAGTTTAGGAATCGCCGGGGCACCCCTCCACTTT
CASSLGIAGAPLHF
>TRBV11-2|TRBJ2-2|-|TRBD1
TGTGCCAGCAGCTATATCAACAGGGGGCGTAACACCGGGGAGCTGTTTTTT
CASSYINRGRNTGELFF
>TRBV24-1|TRBJ2-1|-|-
TGTGCCACCAGTGATAGCTTCGATGAGCAGTTCTTC
CATSDSFDEQFF
>TRBV7-6|TRBJ1-5|-|TRBD1
TGTGCCAGCAGCCCACAGATCGGACAAGACAGGGTGAGCAATCAGCCCCAGCATTTT
CASSPQIGQDRVSNQPQHF
>TRBV9|TRBJ1-6|-|-
TGTGCCAGCAGCGTAGATTGGGGCTCACCCCTCCACTTT
CASSVDWGSPLHF
>TRBV28|TRBJ1-4|-|-
TGTGCCAGCAGCCGTCCGGGACAAAAGAGGAAACTGTTTTTT
CASSRPGQKRKLFF
>TRBV2|TRBJ1-6|-|-
TGTGCCAGCAGCGATTCTCATTCGGATTCACCCCTCCACTTT
CASSDSHSDSPLHF
>TRBV4-3|TRBJ2-7|-|TRBD1
TGCGCCAGCAGCCGGGGACAGGGCCCCTGGTACGAGCAGTACTTC
CASSRGQGPWYEQYF
>TRBV15|TRBJ2-7|-|-
TGTGCCACCAGCACCCCAGGCACAGGGATAAACGAGCAGTACTTC
CATSTPGTGINEQYF
>TRBV7-3|TRBJ2-1|-|TRBD2
TGTGCCAGCAGCACGCACCTAGCGGGGGTCAAGATTGAGCAGTTCTTC
CASSTHLAGVKIEQFF
>TRBV2|TRBJ1-2|-|-
TGTGCCAGCAGTGATTTAACCGGGAATGGCTACACCTTC
CASSDLTGNGYTF
>TRBV14|TRBJ1-2|-|-
TGTGCCAGCAGCCAAGCGTACTATGGCTACACCTTC
CASSQAYYGYTF
>TRBV6-2/TRBV6-3|TRBJ2-2|-|-
TGTGCCAGCAGTTACGATAGAGTAGACAGGAACACCGGGGAGCTGTTTTTT
CASSYDRVDRNTGELFF
>TRBV21-1|TRBJ1-4|-|-
TGTGCCAGCAGCAAATGGGGGGGGCGGGATGCCATGGATAATGAAAAACTGTTTTTT
CASSKWGGRDAMDNEKLFF
>TRBV6-5|TRBJ1-2|-|-
TGTGCCAGCAGCCCCGGGGGGTATGGCTACACCTTC
CASSPGGYGYTF
>TRBV27|TRBJ1-2|once|-
TGTGCCAGCAGTTCAGGGCGTTATGGCTACACCTTC
CASSSGRYGYTF
>TRBV6-2/TRBV6-3|TRBJ2-5|-|TRBD2
TGTGCCAGCAGTTCGACTAGCCCCATAACTGCGGAGACCCAGTACTTC
CASSSTSPITAETQYF
>TRBV4-3|TRBJ1-4|-|TRBD1
TGCGCCAGCAGCCAAGAGTATTCAACAGGGGCCAACGTTGGTGAAAAACTGTTTTTT
CASSQEYSTGANVGEKLFF
>TRBV6-8|TRBJ2-6|once|TRBD2
TGTGCCAGCAACCGAGCGGGAGATCACGCTGGGGCCAACGTCCTGACTTTC
CASNRAGDHAGANVLTF
>TRBV5-6|TRBJ1-5|-|-
TGTGCCAGCAGCTCCTGGCTTTATAGCAATCAGCCCCAGCATTTT
CASSSWLYSNQPQHF
>TRBV19|TRBJ1-1|-|-
TGTGCCAGTAGTATGGGGGGATGGGGCACTGAAGCTTTCTTT
CASSMGGWGTEAFF
>TRBV5-6|TRBJ1-5|-|-
TGTGCCAGCAGCTTGGGCGGGACTCTCAATCAGCCCCAGCATTTT
CASSLGGTLNQPQHF
>TRBV10-1|TRBJ2-3|-|TRBD2
TGCGCCAGCAGTGAGTCTTTAGCGGGGGCCACAGATACGCAGTATTTT
CASSESLAGATDTQYF